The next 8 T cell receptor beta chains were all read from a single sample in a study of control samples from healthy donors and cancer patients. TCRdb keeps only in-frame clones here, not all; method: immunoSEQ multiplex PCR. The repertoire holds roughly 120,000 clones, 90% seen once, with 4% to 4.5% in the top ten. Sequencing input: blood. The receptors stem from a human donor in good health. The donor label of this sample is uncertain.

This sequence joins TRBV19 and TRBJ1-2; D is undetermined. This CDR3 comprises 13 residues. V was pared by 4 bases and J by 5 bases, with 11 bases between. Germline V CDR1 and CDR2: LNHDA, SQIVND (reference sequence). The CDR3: CASSTPDGYGYTF. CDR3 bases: TGTGCCAGTAGTACCCCCGACGGTTATGGCTACACCTTC.

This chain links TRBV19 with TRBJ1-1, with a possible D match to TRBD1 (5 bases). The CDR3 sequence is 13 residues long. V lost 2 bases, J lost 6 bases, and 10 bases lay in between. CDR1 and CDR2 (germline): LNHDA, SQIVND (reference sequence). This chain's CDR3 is CASSIQQGAEAFF. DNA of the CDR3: TGTGCCAGTAGTATACAACAAGGGGCTGAAGCTTTCTTT.

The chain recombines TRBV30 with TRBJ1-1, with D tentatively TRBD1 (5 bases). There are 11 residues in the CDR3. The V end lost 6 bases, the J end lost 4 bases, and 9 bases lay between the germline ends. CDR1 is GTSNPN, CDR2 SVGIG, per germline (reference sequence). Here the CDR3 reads CACSGPTEAFF. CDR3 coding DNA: TGTGCCTGCTCGGGGCCCACTGAAGCTTTCTTT.

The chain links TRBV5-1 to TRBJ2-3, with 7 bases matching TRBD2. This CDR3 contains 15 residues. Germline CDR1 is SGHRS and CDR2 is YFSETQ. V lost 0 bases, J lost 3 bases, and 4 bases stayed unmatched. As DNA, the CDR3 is TGCGCCAGCAGCTTGGATGGGGGAGGGACAGATACGCAGTATTTT. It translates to CASSLDGGGTDTQYF.

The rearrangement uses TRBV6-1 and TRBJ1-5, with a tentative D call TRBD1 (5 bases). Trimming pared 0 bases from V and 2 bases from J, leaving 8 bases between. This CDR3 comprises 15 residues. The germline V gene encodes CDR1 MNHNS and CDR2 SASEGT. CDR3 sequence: CASSEAQGGNQPQHF. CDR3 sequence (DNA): TGTGCCAGCAGTGAAGCGCAGGGAGGCAATCAGCCCCAGCATTTT.

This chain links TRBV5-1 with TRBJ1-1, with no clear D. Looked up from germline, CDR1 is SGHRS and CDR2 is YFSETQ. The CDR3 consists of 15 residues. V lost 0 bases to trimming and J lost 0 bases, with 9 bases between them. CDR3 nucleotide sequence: TGCGCCAGCAGCTTGGTAGGCAGCTTGAACACTGAAGCTTTCTTT. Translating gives CASSLVGSLNTEAFF. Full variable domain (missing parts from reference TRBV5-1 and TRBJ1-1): KAGVTQTPRYLIKTRGQQVTLSCSPISGHRSVSWYQQTPGQGLQFLFEYFSETQRNKGNFPGRFSGRQFSNSRSEMNVSTLELGDSALYLCASSLVGSLNTEAFFGQGTRLTVV.

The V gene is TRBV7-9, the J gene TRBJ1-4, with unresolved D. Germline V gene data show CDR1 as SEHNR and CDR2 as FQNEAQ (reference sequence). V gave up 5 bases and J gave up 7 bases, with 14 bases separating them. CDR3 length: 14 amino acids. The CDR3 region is CASSQMAQPEKLFF. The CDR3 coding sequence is TGTGCCAGCAGCCAAATGGCACAACCTGAAAAACTGTTTTTT. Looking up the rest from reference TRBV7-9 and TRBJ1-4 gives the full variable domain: DTGVSQNPRHKITKRGQNVTFRCDPISEHNRLYWYRQTLGQGPEFLTYFQNEAQLEKSRLLSDRFSAERPKGSFSTLEIQRTEQGDSAMYLCASSQMAQPEKLFFGSGTQLSVL.

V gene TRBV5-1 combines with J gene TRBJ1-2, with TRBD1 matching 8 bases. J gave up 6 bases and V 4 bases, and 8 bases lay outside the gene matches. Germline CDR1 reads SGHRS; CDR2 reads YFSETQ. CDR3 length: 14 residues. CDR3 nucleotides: TGCGCCAGCAGCCTGGACAGGGTGAGGGATGGCTACACCTTC. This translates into CASSLDRVRDGYTF.